This TCR beta chain was captured in a study of blood T cell repertoires in COVID-19. About the study: Spain, Italy and the United States supplied samples that represented acute and convalescent COVID-19.

Per the authors' pipeline: Nucleated cell number was recorded as an estimate derived from reference gene primer amplification. The table came from immunoSEQ multiplex PCR; TCRdb's copy has only in-frame clones and leaves some out. The V and J calls and the clone size are those of that table, but D and trimming were determined from the DNA. The table includes under 150,000 clones, roughly nine tenths detected once. This CDR3 contains 12 residues. V was pared by 5 bases and J by 7 bases, with 5 bases of the junction left unmatched. The germline CDR1 and CDR2 sequences are MNHEY and SVGAGI. Input material: peripheral blood. The sequence derives from a woman in her sixties or seventies with active COVID-19. The genes are TRBV6-5 and TRBJ2-7, with 7 bases aligning to TRBD2. CDR3 in amino acids: CASSPGGGEQYF. The CDR3 DNA sequence: TGTGCCAGCAGTCCGGGGGGAGGGGAGCAGTACTTC.